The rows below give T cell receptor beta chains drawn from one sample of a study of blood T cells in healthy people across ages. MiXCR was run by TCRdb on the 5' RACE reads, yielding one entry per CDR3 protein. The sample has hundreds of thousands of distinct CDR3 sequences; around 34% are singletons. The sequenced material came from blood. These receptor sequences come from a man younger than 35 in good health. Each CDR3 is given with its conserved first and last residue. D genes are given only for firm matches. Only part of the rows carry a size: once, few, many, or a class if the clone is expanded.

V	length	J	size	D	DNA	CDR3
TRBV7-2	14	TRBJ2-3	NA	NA	TGTGCCAGCAGCGTACAGACAGGCACAGATACGCAGTATTTT	CASSVQTGTDTQYF
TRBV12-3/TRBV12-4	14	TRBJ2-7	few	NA	TGTGCCAGCCGCCTTAGCGGCTCCTACAATGAGCAGTACTTC	CASRLSGSYNEQYF
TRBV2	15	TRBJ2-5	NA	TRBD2	TGTGCCAGCAACGCAGGGACTAGCGGGGTTGAGACCCAGTACTTC	CASNAGTSGVETQYF
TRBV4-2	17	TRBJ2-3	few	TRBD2	TGTGCCAGCAGCCAAGTTACTAGCGGGGGTCACACAGATACGCAGTATTTT	CASSQVTSGGHTDTQYF
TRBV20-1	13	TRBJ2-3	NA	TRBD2	TGCAGTGCTCCCTTAGCGGGGCCAGATACGCAGTATTTT	CSAPLAGPDTQYF
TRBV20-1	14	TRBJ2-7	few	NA	TGCAGTGGGGTAGAGGACGGGAGCTCCTACGAGCAGTACTTC	CSGVEDGSSYEQYF
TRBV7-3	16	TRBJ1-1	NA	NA	TGTGCCAGCAGCTTAATAGGGGGGGCCAGGAACACTGAAGCTTTCTTT	CASSLIGGARNTEAFF
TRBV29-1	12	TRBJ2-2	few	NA	TGCAGCGTTGCAGGTTTGACCGGGGAGCTGTTTTTT	CSVAGLTGELFF
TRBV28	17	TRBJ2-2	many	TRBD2	TGTGCCAGCAGTTCCGCGGGACTAGCGGGGGGTACCGGGGAGCTGTTTTTT	CASSSAGLAGGTGELFF
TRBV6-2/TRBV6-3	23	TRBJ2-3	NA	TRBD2	TGTGCCAGCAGTCCAAGGCACTCCACGCTAGCGGGGGGGCCGAATACTTTTCCAGATACGCAGTATTTT	CASSPRHSTLAGGPNTFPDTQYF
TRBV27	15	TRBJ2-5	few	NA	TGTGCCAGCAGCCCTCCCGGCGGGGGCAAAGAGACCCAGTACTTC	CASSPPGGGKETQYF
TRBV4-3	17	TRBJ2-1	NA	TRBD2	TGCGCCAGCAGCCAAGATCGGACTAGCGGACCTTACAATGAGCAGTTCTTC	CASSQDRTSGPYNEQFF
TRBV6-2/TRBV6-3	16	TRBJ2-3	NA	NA	TGTGCCAGCAGGGGCAGGAGGGCGACCGGCACAGATACGCAGTATTTT	CASRGRRATGTDTQYF
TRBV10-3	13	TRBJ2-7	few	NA	TGTGCCATCAGTTCTGACAGTTCCTACGAGCAGTACTTC	CAISSDSSYEQYF
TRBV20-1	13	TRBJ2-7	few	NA	TGCAGTGCTAGAGCCCGCTCCTACAATGAGCAGTACTTC	CSARARSYNEQYF
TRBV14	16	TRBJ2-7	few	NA	TGTGCCAGCAGCCAAGATAGCCCAGGAGCCTCCTACGAGCAGTACTTC	CASSQDSPGASYEQYF
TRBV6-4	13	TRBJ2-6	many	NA	TGTGCCAGCAGCCAAAGTGGGGCCAACGTCCTGACTTTC	CASSQSGANVLTF
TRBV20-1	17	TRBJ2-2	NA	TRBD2	TGCAGTGCGATCGGGACTACAAAGTCGGGGGACACCGGGGAGCTGTTTTTT	CSAIGTTKSGDTGELFF
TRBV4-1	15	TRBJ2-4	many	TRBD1	TGCGCCAGCAGACCGGACAGGGGGCAGGAAAACATTCAGTACTTC	CASRPDRGQENIQYF
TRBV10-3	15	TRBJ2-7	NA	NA	TGTGCCATCAGTGAGTCCGGGGGCATATACAATGAGCAGTACTTC	CAISESGGIYNEQYF
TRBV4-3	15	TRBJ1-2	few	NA	TGCGCCAGCAGCCAAGACGCAGGGGCACGCTATGGCTACACCTTC	CASSQDAGARYGYTF
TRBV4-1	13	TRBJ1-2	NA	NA	TGCGCCAGCAGCCAAGGGACAGAGTATGGCTACACCTTC	CASSQGTEYGYTF
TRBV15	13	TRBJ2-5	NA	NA	TGTGCCACCAGCAGAGAGGAACAAGAGACCCAGTACTTC	CATSREEQETQYF
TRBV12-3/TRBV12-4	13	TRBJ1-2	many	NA	TGTGCCAGCAGTCGGGACACGAACTATGGCTACACCTTC	CASSRDTNYGYTF
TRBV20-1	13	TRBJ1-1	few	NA	TGCAGTGCTAGCCGTGGAAGGAACACTGAAGCTTTCTTT	CSASRGRNTEAFF
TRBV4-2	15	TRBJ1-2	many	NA	TGTGCCAGCAGCCAAGTAAATGGGCAGGGAAATGGCTACACCTTC	CASSQVNGQGNGYTF
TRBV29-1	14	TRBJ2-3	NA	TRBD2	TGCAGCGTTCGCGCGGGGGGTCGCGGGGATACGCAGTATTTT	CSVRAGGRGDTQYF
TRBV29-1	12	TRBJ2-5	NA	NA	TGCAGCGTTGAATTCGCCCTGGAGACCCAGTACTTC	CSVEFALETQYF
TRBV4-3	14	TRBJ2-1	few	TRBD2	TGCGCCAGCAGCGTTAGCGGGGGAGGGAGTGAGCAGTTCTTC	CASSVSGGGSEQFF
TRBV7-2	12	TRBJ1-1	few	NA	TGTGCCAGCAGCCGACAGCACACTGAAGCTTTCTTT	CASSRQHTEAFF
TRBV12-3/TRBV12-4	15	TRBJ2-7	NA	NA	TGTGCCAGCAGTTTGGGGCAGTTACTTTACAATGAGCAGTACTTC	CASSLGQLLYNEQYF
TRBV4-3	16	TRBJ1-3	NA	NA	TGCGCCAGCAGCCAAGATGGGGGAGGGAGTGGAAACACCATATATTTT	CASSQDGGGSGNTIYF
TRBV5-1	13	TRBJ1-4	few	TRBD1	TGCGCCAGCGCCGGGACAGGGGAGGAAAAACTGTTTTTT	CASAGTGEEKLFF
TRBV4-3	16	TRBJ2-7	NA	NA	TGCGCCAGCAGCCAAGTATATGGAATACCCTCCTACGAGCAGTACTTC	CASSQVYGIPSYEQYF